Listed below are T cell receptor beta chains from one sample, sequenced in a study of T cells after yellow fever vaccination. TCRdb recomputed calls from the 5' RACE reads with MiXCR, one row per CDR3 protein. Among 300,000 to 350,000 distinct CDR3 sequences listed, over 3.5% were seen once. Sample: PBMCs, taken 15 days after the yellow fever booster vaccination. The receptors originated from a man younger than 35 who received the YFV17D yellow fever vaccine. Each CDR3 is given with its conserved first and last residue. Each record gives: clone size, J gene, D gene, V gene, CDR3 DNA, CDR3 protein. A D gene is named only where the DNA matches it firmly. Some rows have no size entry. The others give once, few or many, or a class for an expanded clone.

clone size: many
J gene: TRBJ1-1
D gene: -
V gene: TRBV10-3
CDR3 DNA: TGTGCCATCAGTGGGCAGGGCACTGAAGCTTTCTTT
CDR3 protein: CAISGQGTEAFF

clone size: -
J gene: TRBJ2-3
D gene: -
V gene: TRBV21-1
CDR3 DNA: TGTGCCTGTTCCTTTACTAGCGGAGACACAGATACGCAGTATTTT
CDR3 protein: CACSFTSGDTDTQYF

clone size: -
J gene: TRBJ2-1
D gene: -
V gene: TRBV29-1
CDR3 DNA: TGCAGCGTCGGGGCGAACAGGGATGAGCAGTTCTTC
CDR3 protein: CSVGANRDEQFF

clone size: few
J gene: TRBJ2-7
D gene: -
V gene: TRBV29-1
CDR3 DNA: TGCAGCGTTGAAGATCACAGGGAGGGCTCCTACGAGCAGTACTTC
CDR3 protein: CSVEDHREGSYEQYF

clone size: many
J gene: TRBJ1-3
D gene: TRBD1
V gene: TRBV6-5
CDR3 DNA: TGTGCCAGCAGTCCCCGGGACAGGGGTACCAACACCATATATTTT
CDR3 protein: CASSPRDRGTNTIYF

clone size: -
J gene: TRBJ2-1
D gene: -
V gene: TRBV6-6
CDR3 DNA: TGTGCCAGCAGTTCCTACTCCAATAGGGATGAGCAGTTCTTC
CDR3 protein: CASSSYSNRDEQFF

clone size: -
J gene: TRBJ1-3
D gene: -
V gene: TRBV7-3
CDR3 DNA: TGTGCCAGCAGCTTTCCTCTCGGCGCAGTAGGTGGAAACACCATATATTTT
CDR3 protein: CASSFPLGAVGGNTIYF

clone size: many
J gene: TRBJ2-5
D gene: TRBD2
V gene: TRBV5-5
CDR3 DNA: TGTGCCAGCAGCCGGGGGGGACTAGCGGAGACCCAGTACTTC
CDR3 protein: CASSRGGLAETQYF

clone size: -
J gene: TRBJ2-1
D gene: -
V gene: TRBV5-1
CDR3 DNA: TGCGCCAGCAGCTTTGCAGGGGGGATCCTCAATGAGCAGTTCTTC
CDR3 protein: CASSFAGGILNEQFF

clone size: -
J gene: TRBJ1-4
D gene: -
V gene: TRBV6-2/TRBV6-3
CDR3 DNA: TGTGCCATTTCTTCTTCTTCGGCAACTAATGAAAAACTGTTTTTT
CDR3 protein: CAISSSSATNEKLFF

clone size: few
J gene: TRBJ2-5
D gene: TRBD2
V gene: TRBV27
CDR3 DNA: TGTGCCAGCAGTTTATCGTTCGGACTAGCGTGGGAGACCCAGTACTTC
CDR3 protein: CASSLSFGLAWETQYF

clone size: many
J gene: TRBJ1-1
D gene: -
V gene: TRBV4-1
CDR3 DNA: TGCGCCAGCAGGAGCCTCACACGCAACACTGAAGCTTTCTTT
CDR3 protein: CASRSLTRNTEAFF

clone size: -
J gene: TRBJ2-7
D gene: TRBD1
V gene: TRBV12-5
CDR3 DNA: TGTGCTAGTGGGACCGGGACAGGCCATTTCTCCTACGAGCAGTACTTC
CDR3 protein: CASGTGTGHFSYEQYF

clone size: few
J gene: TRBJ2-5
D gene: TRBD2
V gene: TRBV24-1
CDR3 DNA: TGTGCTACCCGGGGGGGGGCGGAAGAGACCCAGTACTTC
CDR3 protein: CATRGGAEETQYF

clone size: many
J gene: TRBJ1-6
D gene: TRBD1
V gene: TRBV4-1
CDR3 DNA: TGCGCCAGCAGCCTAGAAGGACAGGAGAATACGGGTTCACCCCTCCACTTT
CDR3 protein: CASSLEGQENTGSPLHF

clone size: many
J gene: TRBJ1-1
D gene: TRBD1
V gene: TRBV18
CDR3 DNA: TGTGCCAGCTCCCCGACAGGGGCCATGAACACTGAAGCTTTCTTT
CDR3 protein: CASSPTGAMNTEAFF

clone size: many
J gene: TRBJ2-7
D gene: -
V gene: TRBV7-8
CDR3 DNA: TGTGCCAGCAGCCACGTGGATGGAGGGACTCACGAGCAGTACTTC
CDR3 protein: CASSHVDGGTHEQYF

clone size: -
J gene: TRBJ2-6
D gene: -
V gene: TRBV24-1
CDR3 DNA: TGTGCCACCAGTGATTTAGGGTCTGGGGCCAACGTCCTGACTTTC
CDR3 protein: CATSDLGSGANVLTF

clone size: -
J gene: TRBJ2-3
D gene: -
V gene: TRBV7-8
CDR3 DNA: TGTGCCAGCAGCTTAAGGACCCCCCCCGATACGCAGTATTTT
CDR3 protein: CASSLRTPPDTQYF

clone size: many
J gene: TRBJ1-1
D gene: -
V gene: TRBV12-3/TRBV12-4
CDR3 DNA: TGTGCCAGCTGTTTCGTGAACACTGAAGCTTTCTTT
CDR3 protein: CASCFVNTEAFF

clone size: many
J gene: TRBJ2-7
D gene: -
V gene: TRBV5-4
CDR3 DNA: TGTGCCAGCAGCTTGAGGGGCGAGCAGTACTTC
CDR3 protein: CASSLRGEQYF

clone size: many
J gene: TRBJ1-1
D gene: -
V gene: TRBV20-1
CDR3 DNA: TGCAGTGCTAGAATGCAGGGGACCGGAGCTTTCTTT
CDR3 protein: CSARMQGTGAFF

clone size: -
J gene: TRBJ2-7
D gene: -
V gene: TRBV12-5
CDR3 DNA: TGTGCTAGTGGTCTCGGGGTTGCCTACGAGCAGTACTTC
CDR3 protein: CASGLGVAYEQYF

clone size: few
J gene: TRBJ1-6
D gene: -
V gene: TRBV4-2
CDR3 DNA: TGTGCCAGCAGCCAAGATGCGACACCAGATTCACCCCTCCACTTT
CDR3 protein: CASSQDATPDSPLHF

clone size: many
J gene: TRBJ2-7
D gene: -
V gene: TRBV4-1
CDR3 DNA: TGCGCCAGCAGCCAAGGTGGTGTGAGAGGGGTCGGTTGGCACGAGCAGTACTTC
CDR3 protein: CASSQGGVRGVGWHEQYF

clone size: many
J gene: TRBJ2-5
D gene: -
V gene: TRBV7-2
CDR3 DNA: TGTGCCAGCAGCTTTAATAGCGCAGAGACCCAGTACTTC
CDR3 protein: CASSFNSAETQYF

clone size: few
J gene: TRBJ1-4
D gene: TRBD1
V gene: TRBV6-5
CDR3 DNA: TGTGCCAGCAGTTATTTGGGACAGGGCGGAAAACTGTTTTTT
CDR3 protein: CASSYLGQGGKLFF

clone size: many
J gene: TRBJ1-2
D gene: -
V gene: TRBV5-1
CDR3 DNA: TGCGCCAGCAGCCCGGCCAGGGATGAGGGCTACACCTTC
CDR3 protein: CASSPARDEGYTF

clone size: few
J gene: TRBJ1-3
D gene: -
V gene: TRBV7-6
CDR3 DNA: TGTGCCAGCAGCCCCACAACCTTTGACTCTGGAAACACCATATATTTT
CDR3 protein: CASSPTTFDSGNTIYF

clone size: many
J gene: TRBJ2-2
D gene: -
V gene: TRBV4-3
CDR3 DNA: TGCGCCAGCAGCCGAGGTGGGACTCTCCTTGAGGGGGTCGGGGAGCTGTTTTTT
CDR3 protein: CASSRGGTLLEGVGELFF

clone size: -
J gene: TRBJ2-2
D gene: -
V gene: TRBV5-1
CDR3 DNA: TGCGCCAGCAGTGTACAGACGAACACCGGGGAGCTGTTTTTT
CDR3 protein: CASSVQTNTGELFF

clone size: -
J gene: TRBJ2-3
D gene: TRBD2
V gene: TRBV9
CDR3 DNA: TGTGCCAGCGCGCGTTCCGGGACTAGCGGGGGGGCCACAGATACGCAGTATTTT
CDR3 protein: CASARSGTSGGATDTQYF

clone size: few
J gene: TRBJ2-1
D gene: -
V gene: TRBV19
CDR3 DNA: TGTGCCAGTAGTATACACAGAACCCCTGACAATGAGCAGTTCTTC
CDR3 protein: CASSIHRTPDNEQFF

clone size: many
J gene: TRBJ2-5
D gene: -
V gene: TRBV20-1
CDR3 DNA: TGCAGTGCTAGATGGGGTCGACGATCGTACCAAGAGACCCAGTACTTC
CDR3 protein: CSARWGRRSYQETQYF

clone size: many
J gene: TRBJ2-1
D gene: -
V gene: TRBV6-5
CDR3 DNA: TGTGCCAGCAGTTACGGCGGTCTAGCGCGGTACAATGAGCAGTTCTTC
CDR3 protein: CASSYGGLARYNEQFF

clone size: many
J gene: TRBJ1-1
D gene: -
V gene: TRBV20-1
CDR3 DNA: TGCAGTGCCCCGAGTCGTAACACTGAAGCTTTCTTT
CDR3 protein: CSAPSRNTEAFF

clone size: -
J gene: TRBJ1-5
D gene: -
V gene: TRBV6-2/TRBV6-3
CDR3 DNA: TGTGCCAGCAGTAGACACTCACGTAGCAATCAGCCCCAGCATTTT
CDR3 protein: CASSRHSRSNQPQHF

clone size: many
J gene: TRBJ1-2
D gene: -
V gene: TRBV12-3/TRBV12-4
CDR3 DNA: TGTGCCAGCAGTTTCGGTGGCTACACCTTC
CDR3 protein: CASSFGGYTF

clone size: many
J gene: TRBJ1-5
D gene: -
V gene: TRBV12-3/TRBV12-4
CDR3 DNA: TGTGCCAGCAGTTTGAATGGAGGGAGTCAGCCCCAGCATTTT
CDR3 protein: CASSLNGGSQPQHF

clone size: -
J gene: TRBJ2-2
D gene: -
V gene: TRBV29-1
CDR3 DNA: TGCAGCGTTGTAGGGGCTGCCGGGGAGCTGTTTTTT
CDR3 protein: CSVVGAAGELFF

clone size: many
J gene: TRBJ1-2
D gene: -
V gene: TRBV6-5
CDR3 DNA: TGTGCCAGCAGTTACAATTTTCAGGGTCTCGGGGGCTACACCTTC
CDR3 protein: CASSYNFQGLGGYTF

clone size: few
J gene: TRBJ2-3
D gene: -
V gene: TRBV4-1
CDR3 DNA: TGCGCCAGCAGCCAAGGAAAAACCGCGAGCACAGATACGCAGTATTTT
CDR3 protein: CASSQGKTASTDTQYF

clone size: many
J gene: TRBJ2-7
D gene: -
V gene: TRBV7-9
CDR3 DNA: TGTGCCAGCAGCTTAATGGACGAGCAGTACTTC
CDR3 protein: CASSLMDEQYF